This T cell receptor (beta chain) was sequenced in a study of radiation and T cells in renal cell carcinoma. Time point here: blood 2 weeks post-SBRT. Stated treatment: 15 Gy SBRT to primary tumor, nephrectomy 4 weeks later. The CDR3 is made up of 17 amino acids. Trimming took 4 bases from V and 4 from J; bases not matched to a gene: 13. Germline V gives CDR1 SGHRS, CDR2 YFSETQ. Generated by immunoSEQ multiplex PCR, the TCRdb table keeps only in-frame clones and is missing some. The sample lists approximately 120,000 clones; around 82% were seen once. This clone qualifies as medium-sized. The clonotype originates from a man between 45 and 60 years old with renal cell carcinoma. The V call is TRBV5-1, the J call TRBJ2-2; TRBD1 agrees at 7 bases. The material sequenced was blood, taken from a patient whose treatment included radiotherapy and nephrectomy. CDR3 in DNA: TGCGCCAGCAGCCTACTCCCCCCGGGACAGACCACCGGGGAGCTGTTTTTT. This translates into CASSLLPPGQTTGELFF.